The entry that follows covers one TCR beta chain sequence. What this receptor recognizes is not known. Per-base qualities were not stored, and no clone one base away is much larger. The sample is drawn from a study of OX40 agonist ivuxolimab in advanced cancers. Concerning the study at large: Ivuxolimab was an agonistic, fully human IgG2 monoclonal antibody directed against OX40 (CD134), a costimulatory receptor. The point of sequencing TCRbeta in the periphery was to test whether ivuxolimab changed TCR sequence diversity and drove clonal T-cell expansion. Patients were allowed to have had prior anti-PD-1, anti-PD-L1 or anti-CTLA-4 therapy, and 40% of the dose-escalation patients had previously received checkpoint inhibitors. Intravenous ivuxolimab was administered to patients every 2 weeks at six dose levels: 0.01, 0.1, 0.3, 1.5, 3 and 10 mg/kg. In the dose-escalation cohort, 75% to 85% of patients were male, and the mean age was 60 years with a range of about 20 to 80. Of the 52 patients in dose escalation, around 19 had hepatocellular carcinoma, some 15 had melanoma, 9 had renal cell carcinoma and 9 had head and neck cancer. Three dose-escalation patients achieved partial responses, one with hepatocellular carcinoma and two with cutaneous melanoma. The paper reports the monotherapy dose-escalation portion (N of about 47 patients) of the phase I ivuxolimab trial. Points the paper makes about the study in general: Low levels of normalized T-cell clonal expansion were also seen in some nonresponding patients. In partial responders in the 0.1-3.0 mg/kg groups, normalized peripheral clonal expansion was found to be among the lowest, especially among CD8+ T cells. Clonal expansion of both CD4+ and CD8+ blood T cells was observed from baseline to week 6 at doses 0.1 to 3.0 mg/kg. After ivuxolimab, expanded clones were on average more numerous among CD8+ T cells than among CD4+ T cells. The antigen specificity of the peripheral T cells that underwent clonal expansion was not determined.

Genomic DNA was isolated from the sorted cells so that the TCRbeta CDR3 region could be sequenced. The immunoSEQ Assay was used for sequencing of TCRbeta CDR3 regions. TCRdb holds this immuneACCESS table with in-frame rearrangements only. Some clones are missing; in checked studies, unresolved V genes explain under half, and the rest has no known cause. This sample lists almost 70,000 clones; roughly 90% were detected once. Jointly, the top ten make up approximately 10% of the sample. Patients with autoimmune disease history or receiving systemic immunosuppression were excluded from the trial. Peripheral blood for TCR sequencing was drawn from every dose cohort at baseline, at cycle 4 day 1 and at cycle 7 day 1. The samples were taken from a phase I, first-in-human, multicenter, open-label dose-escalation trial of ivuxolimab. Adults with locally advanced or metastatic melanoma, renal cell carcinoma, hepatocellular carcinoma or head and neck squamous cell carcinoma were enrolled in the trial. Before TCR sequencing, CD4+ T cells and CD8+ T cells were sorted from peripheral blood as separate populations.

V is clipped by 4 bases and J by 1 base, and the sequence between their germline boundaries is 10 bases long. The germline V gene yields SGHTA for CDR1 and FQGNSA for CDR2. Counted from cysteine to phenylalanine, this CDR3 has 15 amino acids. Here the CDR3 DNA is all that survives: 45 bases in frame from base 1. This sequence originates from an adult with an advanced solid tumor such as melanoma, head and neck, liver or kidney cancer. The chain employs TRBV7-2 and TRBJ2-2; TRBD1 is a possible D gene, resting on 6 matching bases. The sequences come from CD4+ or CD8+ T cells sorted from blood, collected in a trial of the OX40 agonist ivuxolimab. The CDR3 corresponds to CASSWGRGNTGELFF. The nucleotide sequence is TGTGCCAGCAGCTGGGGCAGGGGGAACACCGGGGAGCTGTTTTTT.